A single sample is the source of the 8 T cell receptor beta chains below, sequenced in a study of blood T cells in healthy people across ages. The authors ran a second PCR of about 6 to 11 cycles using a sample-barcoded 5' primer and a J-beta primer mix. Using its own MiXCR run on the 5' RACE reads, TCRdb lists one record per CDR3 protein. This sample yields about 1.4 million distinct CDR3 sequences, of which approximately 60% are seen a single time; roughly 7% belongs to the top ten. The sequenced sample consisted of blood. These receptors all stem from a man in his late teens or twenties in good health.

The chain employs TRBV21-1 and TRBJ2-7; the table's D call TRBD1 went unverified against the DNA. TRBV21-1 is termed a pseudogene. The CDR3 extends over 15 amino acids. DNA for the CDR3: TGTGCCAGCAGCAATCAGGAGGCAGATTCCTACGAGCAGTACTTC. The encoded protein is CASSNQEADSYEQYF.

V gene TRBV4-1 combines with J gene TRBJ2-7; tentatively, D is TRBD1 (6 bases). Trimming cost V 3 bases and J 3 bases, with 18 bases left between them. There are 16 residues in the CDR3. From germline, CDR1 is MGHRA and CDR2 YSYEKL. The CDR3 region is CASSHAPGQRIYEQYF. The CDR3 nucleotides are TGCGCCAGCAGCCATGCCCCAGGACAGAGAATCTACGAGCAGTACTTC.

This clonotype occurred once. Since a much larger clone is just one base distant, this may be a read error. The chain has TRBV10-3 and TRBJ2-3; 15 bases align to TRBD2. The V gene's germline CDR1 is ENHRY and CDR2 SYGVKD. With V trimmed by 10 bases and J by 6 bases, 8 bases remained unmatched. The CDR3 runs to 15 residues. CDR3 in amino acids: CATHGTSGRRDTQYF. CDR3 nucleotides: TGTGCCACCCACGGGACTAGCGGGAGGAGGGATACGCAGTATTTT.

This chain joins TRBV5-1 and TRBJ2-1, with TRBD2 identical over 15 bases. This CDR3 is built from 20 residues. The germline V gene encodes CDR1 SGHRS and CDR2 YFSETQ. V lost 4 bases, J lost 4 bases, and 15 bases stayed unmatched. DNA of the CDR3: TGCGCCAGCAGCGCGGGGACTAGCGGGGGGCGGTTGGAGTCATACAATGAGCAGTTCTTC. Translating it yields CASSAGTSGGRLESYNEQFF.

This chain joins TRBV6-5 and TRBJ1-2, with D unclear. Germline lookup yields CDR1 MNHEY and CDR2 SVGAGI. V lost 7 bases and J lost 4, with 16 bases in between. The CDR3 covers 14 residues. The chain's CDR3 is CASTRTPGSYGYTF. For the CDR3, the DNA is TGTGCCAGCACCCGGACGCCGGGCTCCTATGGCTACACCTTC.

This clonotype was seen a few times. The chain links TRBV29-1 to TRBJ1-4; 8 bases fit TRBD1. Losses at the gene ends were 5 bases for V and 7 bases for J; bases not matched to a gene: 9. CDR3 size: 14 residues. CDR1 and CDR2 (germline): SQVTM, ANQGSEA. The DNA of the CDR3 is TGCAGCGTTCGAGGCGGCAGGGGGCCTGAAAAACTGTTTTTT. Its translation is CSVRGGRGPEKLFF.

The genes are TRBV20-1 and TRBJ2-5, with 15 positions matching TRBD2. Germline V gives CDR1 DFQATT, CDR2 SNEGSKA (reference sequence). The V segment lost 6 bases and the J segment 5 bases; nucleotides outside the gene matches: 7. This CDR3 has 15 residues. The CDR3 DNA reads TGCAGTGCCCCGGGACTAGCGGGGGGAGGGGAGACCCAGTACTTC. Translated, it gives CSAPGLAGGGETQYF.

The CDR3: CASHRTGELFF. The CDR3 DNA reads TGTGCCAGCCACCGCACCGGGGAGCTGTTTTTT. This chain uses TRBV6-2 or TRBV6-3 with TRBJ2-2; D ambiguous. Looked up from germline, CDR1 is MNHEY and CDR2 is SVGEGT. V was trimmed by 8 bases and J by 4 bases, leaving 5 bases between them. The CDR3 extends over 11 amino acids.